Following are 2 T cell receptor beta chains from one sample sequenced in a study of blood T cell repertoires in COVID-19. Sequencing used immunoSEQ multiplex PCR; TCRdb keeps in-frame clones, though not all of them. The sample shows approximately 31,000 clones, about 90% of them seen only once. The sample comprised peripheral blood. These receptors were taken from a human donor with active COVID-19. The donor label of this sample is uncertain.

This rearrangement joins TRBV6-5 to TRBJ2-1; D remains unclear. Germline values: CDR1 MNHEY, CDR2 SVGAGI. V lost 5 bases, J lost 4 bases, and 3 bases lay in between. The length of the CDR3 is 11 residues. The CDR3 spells CASSTYNEQFF. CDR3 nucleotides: TGTGCCAGCAGTACATACAATGAGCAGTTCTTC.

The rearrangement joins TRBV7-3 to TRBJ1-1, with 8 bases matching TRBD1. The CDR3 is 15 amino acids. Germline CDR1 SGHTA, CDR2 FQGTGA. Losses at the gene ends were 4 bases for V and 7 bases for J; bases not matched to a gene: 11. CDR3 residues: CASSYTIQGASEAFF. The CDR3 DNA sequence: TGTGCCAGCAGCTACACTATTCAGGGGGCTAGTGAAGCTTTCTTT.